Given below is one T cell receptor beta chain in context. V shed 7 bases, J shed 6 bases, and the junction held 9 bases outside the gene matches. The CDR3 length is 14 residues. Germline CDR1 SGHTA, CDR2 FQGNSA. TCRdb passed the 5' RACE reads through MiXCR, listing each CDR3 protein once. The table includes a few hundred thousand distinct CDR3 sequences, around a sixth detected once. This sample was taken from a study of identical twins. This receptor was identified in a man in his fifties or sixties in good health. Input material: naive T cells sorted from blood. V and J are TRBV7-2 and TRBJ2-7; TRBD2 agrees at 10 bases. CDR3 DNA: TGTGCCAGCAACCCCGGGACTAGCGAAGGCGAGCAGTACTTC. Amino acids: CASNPGTSEGEQYF.